Listed here are 25 T cell receptor beta chains from one sample, sequenced in a study of Graves' ophthalmopathy and Graves' hyperthyroidism (dated by TCRdb to 2016 to 2018). Sequencing instrument: Illumina HiSeq 2000. TCR beta CDR3 regions were amplified from RNA transcripts for repertoire sequencing. A first-round RT-PCR used HTBI primers with the Qiagen OneStep RT-PCR kit, followed by a second-round multiplex PCR, size selection and purification. Using fastp at Q25 and MiXCR, TCRdb reprocessed the public reads and kept productive beta chains. Entries that share a CDR3 protein sequence are merged under the most common genes and DNA. This sample comprises about 220,000 distinct CDR3 sequences, 20% to 25% of them detected only once. The ten largest clones take up about 40% of the sample. The material sequenced was peripheral blood. These receptors were obtained from a woman in her 50s with Graves' ophthalmopathy. Donor details come from another sample of the same person, matched by shared clones.

This clonotype showed up many times. The rearrangement uses TRBV19 and TRBJ1-2, with a weak D call TRBD1 (6 bases). Germline values: CDR1 LNHDA, CDR2 SQIVND (reference sequence). Trimming took off 6 bases at V and 0 bases at J, with 11 bases between the two ends. CDR3 length: 14 residues. The CDR3 loop reads CASRSQGANYGYTF. CDR3 nucleotides: TGTGCCAGTAGGTCACAGGGAGCTAACTATGGCTACACCTTC.

This clonotype was seen repeatedly, ten times or more. This chain uses TRBV6-1 with TRBJ2-7, with a weak D call TRBD1 (6 bases). V was trimmed by 4 bases and J by 5 bases, leaving 12 bases between them. Germline V gene sequence: CDR1 MNHNS, CDR2 SASEGT. This CDR3 comprises 13 residues. This chain's CDR3 is CASSAIGGNEQYF. The CDR3 DNA reads as TGTGCCAGCAGTGCGATAGGGGGAAACGAGCAGTACTTC.

The chain joins TRBV6-1 to TRBJ2-7; 9 bases are a match to TRBD2. J lost 3 bases, V lost 10 bases, and 10 bases had no gene match. CDR1 MNHNS and CDR2 SASEGT come from the germline V gene. The CDR3 spans 14 residues. The CDR3 spells CAIIKASGVYEQYF. The CDR3 bases are TGTGCCATTATTAAGGCTAGCGGGGTCTACGAGCAGTACTTC.

This clonotype was recorded many times. The gene calls are TRBV2 and TRBJ2-7, with 7 positions matching TRBD1. Germline-derived CDR1 and CDR2 are SNHLY and FYNNEI. Trimming at V came to 4 bases and at J to 1 base, leaving 7 bases not matched to a gene. This CDR3 is built from 15 residues. The CDR3 sequence: CASSVLGDRSYEQYF. In DNA form, the CDR3 reads TGTGCCAGCAGTGTTCTTGGGGACAGATCCTACGAGCAGTACTTC.

This clonotype has at least ten counts. J is TRBJ2-7 and V is TRBV20-1; TRBD1 matches at 7 bases. With 6 bases clipped from V and 0 bases from J, the junction kept 5 bases outside the gene matches. The germline V gene encodes CDR1 DFQATT and CDR2 SNEGSKA (reference sequence). This CDR3 is 13 amino acids long. CDR3 amino acids: CSAVRDSSYEQYF. The CDR3 DNA reads as TGCAGTGCCGTCCGGGACAGCTCCTACGAGCAGTACTTC.

This clonotype was recorded at least ten times. The rearrangement joins TRBV30 to TRBJ1-5, with a possible D match to TRBD1 (5 bases). This CDR3 comprises 14 residues. V was trimmed by 0 bases and J by 5 bases, leaving 11 bases between them. The V gene's germline CDR1 is GTSNPN and CDR2 SVGIG (reference sequence). In DNA, the CDR3 is TGTGCCTGGAGTGTAGGCAGAGGGGATCAGCCCCAGCATTTT. It encodes CAWSVGRGDQPQHF. Full variable domain (outside the CDR3, taken from reference TRBV30 and TRBJ1-5): SQTIHQWPATLVQPVGSPLSLECTVEGTSNPNLYWYRQAAGRGLQLLFYSVGIGQISSEVPQNLSASRPQDRQFILSSKKLLLSDSGFYLCAWSVGRGDQPQHFGDGTRLSIL.

Ten or more counts support this clonotype. The chain couples TRBV6-4 to TRBJ2-7; TRBD2 agrees at 13 bases. CDR3 size: 16 residues. V trimming: 7 bases; J trimming: 6 bases; junction bases outside the gene matches: 12. Germline assignment: CDR1 MRHNA and CDR2 SNTAGT. The CDR3 protein is CASTVLAGGTTAEQYF. The CDR3 coding sequence is TGTGCCAGCACGGTACTAGCGGGAGGGACTACGGCCGAGCAGTACTTC.

This clonotype turned up a few times. A much larger clone lies a single base off, so this may be a read error. The chain carries TRBV27 and TRBJ1-5; D remains unclear. V was cut by 2 bases and J by 1 base, with 6 bases left in between. The CDR3 runs 14 residues. Per germline, CDR1 MNHEY and CDR2 SMNVEV (reference sequence). The CDR3 coding sequence is TGTGCCAGCAGTTTAAGTCCCAGCAATCAGCCCCAGCATTTT. Translating it yields CASSLSPSNQPQHF.

This clonotype was detected ten times or more. The chain recombines TRBV12-3 or TRBV12-4 with TRBJ1-2, with D tentatively TRBD1 (6 bases). This CDR3 region has 15 residues. The ends were cut back, 3 bases at V and 5 bases at J, with 16 bases in the middle. The CDR3 bases are TGTGCCAGCAGTTTCGGGGGAGGGGGAGAGTATGGCTACACCTTC. Translation gives CASSFGGGGEYGYTF.

The chain uses TRBV19 and TRBJ2-3; D is tentatively TRBD1 or TRBD2 (6 bases each). The germline CDR1 and CDR2 sequences are LNHDA and SQIVND (reference sequence). V lost 9 bases to trimming and J lost 2 bases, with 15 bases between them. This CDR3 contains 14 residues. CDR3 nucleotide sequence: TGTGCCAGCGCGGGACAAAGATTCACAGATACGCAGTATTTT. It encodes CASAGQRFTDTQYF.

Ten or more counts support this clonotype. The genes are TRBV19 and TRBJ1-5; TRBD1 might be the D (5 bases). Between the trimmed V and J ends, which lost 6 bases and 2 bases, there was a span of 17 bases. This CDR3 contains 16 residues. CDR1 is LNHDA, CDR2 SQIVND, per germline (reference sequence). The CDR3 sequence: CASSPVGADGNQPQHF. The CDR3 bases are TGTGCCAGTAGCCCAGTAGGGGCGGATGGCAATCAGCCCCAGCATTTT.

In this sample, this clonotype turned up many times. This sequence joins TRBV27 and TRBJ1-1, with D uncertain. Trimming removed 3 bases at V and 1 base at J, with 6 bases between. There are 13 residues in the CDR3. Germline V gene data show CDR1 as MNHEY and CDR2 as SMNVEV (reference sequence). CDR3 region: CASSLAKNTEAFF. CDR3 DNA: TGTGCCAGCAGTTTGGCCAAGAACACTGAAGCTTTCTTT.

This clonotype was observed at least ten times. The rearrangement links TRBV5-1 to TRBJ2-7, with TRBD1 matching 9 bases. V was clipped by 0 bases and J by 7 bases; unmatched bases: 5. The CDR3 has 14 amino acids. Germline V gene sequence: CDR1 SGHRS, CDR2 YFSETQ. DNA of the CDR3: TGCGCCAGCAGCTTGGGGGACAGGGCGGGGGAGCAGTACTTC. Protein product: CASSLGDRAGEQYF.

This chain links TRBV20-1 with TRBJ2-6, with 9 bases lining up with TRBD2. CDR1 DFQATT and CDR2 SNEGSKA come from the germline V gene (reference sequence). This CDR3 contains 19 residues. Trimming cost V 6 bases and J 1 base; bases outside gene matches: 16. The CDR3 DNA is TGCAGTGCAACGGGGACTAGCCTAAACCGCTATTCTGGGGCCAACGTCCTGACTTTC. It specifies CSATGTSLNRYSGANVLTF.

This clonotype has just a few counts. The chain is built from TRBV28 and TRBJ2-5; 8 nucleotides line up with TRBD2. V shed 7 bases and J 4 bases; nucleotides not matched to a gene: 11. CDR3 length equals 15 residues. Germline V CDR1 and CDR2: MDHEN, SYDVKM. The DNA of the CDR3 is TGTGCCAGCACGGTTGGCGGGGGGTTTTTAGAGACCCAGTACTTC. Protein sequence: CASTVGGGFLETQYF.

The chain carries TRBV30 and TRBJ1-5; the D is unclear. Germline V CDR1 and CDR2: GTSNPN, SVGIG (reference sequence). Trimming shortened V by 1 base and J by 3 bases, and 7 bases separated the two germline ends. This CDR3 has 13 amino acids. The DNA for the CDR3 is TGTGCCTGGAGTGCAGGAATCAATCAGCCCCAGCATTTT. Translation gives CAWSAGINQPQHF. The full variable domain, with the rest looked up from reference TRBV30 and TRBJ1-5, is SQTIHQWPATLVQPVGSPLSLECTVEGTSNPNLYWYRQAAGRGLQLLFYSVGIGQISSEVPQNLSASRPQDRQFILSSKKLLLSDSGFYLCAWSAGINQPQHFGDGTRLSIL.

This clonotype showed up many times. V gene TRBV29-1 combines with J gene TRBJ1-2; no definite D call. The CDR3 runs 13 residues. V was cut by 3 bases and J by 4 bases, with 12 bases left in between. The germline gives CDR1 SQVTM, CDR2 ANQGSEA. In nucleotides, the CDR3 is TGCAGCGTTGATACGGGTAAAGGCTATGGCTACACCTTC. It encodes CSVDTGKGYGYTF.

This chain joins TRBV13 and TRBJ2-7, with D possibly TRBD2 on 6 matching bases. V was trimmed by 2 bases and J by 2 bases, leaving 22 bases between them. The germline V gene has CDR1 PRHDT and CDR2 FYEKMQ (reference sequence). The CDR3 length is 18 residues. The DNA of the CDR3 is TGTGCCAGCAGCTTAAGACCCCCGGCTAGCGTGAGGCCCTACGAGCAGTACTTC. Its protein product is CASSLRPPASVRPYEQYF.

The chain is built from TRBV20-1 and TRBJ1-2; possibly TRBD1 for D (5 bases). CDR3 size: 13 residues. From germline, CDR1 is DFQATT and CDR2 SNEGSKA (reference sequence). With 6 bases removed from V and 2 bases from J, the gap between germline ends came to 13 bases. In nucleotides, the CDR3 is TGCAGTGCAAATCCTAGGGGAAACTATGGCTACACCTTC. Translating gives CSANPRGNYGYTF.

This clonotype has ten or more counts. The J gene is TRBJ1-3, the V gene TRBV6-5; 7 nucleotides match TRBD1. This CDR3 comprises 16 residues. Looked up from germline, CDR1 is MNHEY and CDR2 is SVGAGI. J was trimmed by 0 bases and V by 2 bases; bases with no gene match: 4. In DNA, the CDR3 is TGTGCCAGCAGTTACGGACAGGCCATCTCTGGAAACACCATATATTTT. Amino acid sequence: CASSYGQAISGNTIYF.

Many counts were recorded for this clonotype. This chain connects TRBV29-1 to TRBJ1-1; D remains unclear. There are 13 residues in the CDR3. Germline V CDR1 and CDR2: SQVTM, ANQGSEA. Trimming removed 4 bases at V and 0 bases at J, with 9 bases between. As DNA, the CDR3 is TGCAGCGTTGTAAGTATGGTGAACACTGAAGCTTTCTTT. Translated: CSVVSMVNTEAFF.

This clonotype was counted a few times. A read error may be the cause here, since a much bigger clone is one base away. The V and J genes are TRBV6-2 or TRBV6-3 and TRBJ2-7; D unresolved. Trimming removed 0 bases at V and 3 bases at J, with 12 bases between. The germline gives CDR1 MNHEY, CDR2 SVGEGT. CDR3 length: 15 amino acids. The CDR3 sequence is CASSYSAPSNYEQYF. In DNA, the CDR3 is TGTGCCAGCAGTTACTCTGCCCCGTCCAACTACGAGCAGTACTTC.

This clonotype was seen many times. This rearrangement joins TRBV6-5 to TRBJ2-5; TRBD1 aligns across 8 bases. Germline CDR1 MNHEY, CDR2 SVGAGI. The CDR3 is 15 residues long. J lost 2 bases, V lost 0 bases, and 2 bases had no gene match. The chain's CDR3 is CASSYSDREQETQYF. The CDR3 DNA follows: TGTGCCAGCAGTTACTCGGACAGGGAACAAGAGACCCAGTACTTC.

This clonotype was observed many times. The chain links TRBV6-1 to TRBJ1-5, with TRBD1 identical over 7 bases. The CDR3 runs to 14 residues. Germline assignment: CDR1 MNHNS and CDR2 SASEGT. V was clipped by 2 bases and J by 7 bases; unmatched bases: 5. CDR3 amino acids: CASSENRGSQPQHF. The CDR3 DNA follows: TGTGCCAGCAGTGAAAACAGGGGTAGCCAGCCCCAGCATTTT.

The CDR3 sequence is CAWSVQGDKPQHF. The DNA of the CDR3 is TGTGCCTGGAGTGTCCAGGGTGATAAGCCCCAGCATTTT. V and J are TRBV30 and TRBJ1-5, with D maybe TRBD1 (5 bases). The CDR3 loop spans 13 amino acids. Per germline, CDR1 GTSNPN and CDR2 SVGIG (reference sequence). Trimming shortened V by 0 bases and J by 8 bases, and 11 bases separated the two germline ends.